The clone carrying this T cell receptor (beta chain) has a count of ten or more. This sample was included in a study of response to subunit inactivated influenza vaccine. The CDR3 covers 13 residues. Trimming stripped 4 bases from V and 5 bases from J, with 9 bases between. Germline-derived CDR1 and CDR2 are SGHAT and FQNNGV. TCRdb re-called the RT-PCR reads with MiXCR, one entry per CDR3 protein. The table lists 500,000 to 550,000 distinct CDR3 sequences, around 7.7% of them singletons. The clonotype was recovered from a man in his fifties or sixties who received an inactivated influenza vaccine. The rearrangement links TRBV11-2 to TRBJ1-5; D not certain. This sample comprised PBMCs from blood, obtained around 25 months after vaccination. DNA of the CDR3: TGTGCCAGCAGCTCAGAGTACGATCAGCCCCAGCATTTT. Translated, it gives CASSSEYDQPQHF.